A single sample is the source of the 26 T cell receptor beta chains below, sequenced in a study of T cell clonotyping in hematopoietic cell transplantation. Sample time point: recipient sample about 28 days before transplant, after cytoreduction. Method: immunoSEQ multiplex PCR; TCRdb's copy keeps in-frame clones and lacks some. The repertoire holds approximately 30,000 clones, with roughly 84% as singletons. Source: peripheral blood mononuclear cells, taken before stem cell transplant. These receptors all stem from a man in his forties or fifties with acute myeloid leukemia. Some clones in this sample may be carry-over from other donors' samples.

The chain combines TRBV28 with TRBJ2-7; perhaps TRBD1 as D (6 bases). This CDR3 contains 14 residues. V shed 6 bases and J shed 2 bases, with 14 bases lying between them. From germline, CDR1 is MDHEN and CDR2 SYDVKM. This chain's CDR3 is CASRVWTAPYEQYF. The CDR3 nucleotides are TGTGCCAGCAGGGTATGGACAGCCCCCTACGAGCAGTACTTC. Together with reference TRBV28 and TRBJ2-7, the CDR3 gives the full variable domain: DVKVTQSSRYLVKRTGEKVFLECVQDMDHENMFWYRQDPGLGLRLIYFSYDVKMKEKGDIPEGYSVSREKKERFSLILESASTNQTSMYLCASRVWTAPYEQYFGPGTRLTVT.

This clone was seen a few times. The chain employs TRBV28 and TRBJ1-3, with D unresolved. Trimming cost V 3 bases and J 2 bases, with 8 bases left between them. The CDR3 has 14 amino acids. Germline CDR1 reads MDHEN; CDR2 reads SYDVKM. DNA for the CDR3: TGTGCCAGCAGTTTCAGGAGTGCTGGAAACACCATATATTTT. Protein product: CASSFRSAGNTIYF.

CDR3 amino acids: CASLEGYEQYF. The CDR3, as DNA: TGTGCCTCCCTGGAGGGGTACGAGCAGTACTTC. The chain employs TRBV6-1 and TRBJ2-7; D is possibly TRBD2 (6 bases). This CDR3 has 11 residues. Germline V lookup: CDR1 MNHNS, CDR2 SASEGT. V was clipped by 11 bases and J by 4 bases, with 12 bases between them.

This sequence joins TRBV2 and TRBJ2-7, with 7 bases matching TRBD1. Germline-derived CDR1 and CDR2 are SNHLY and FYNNEI. Trimming cost V 8 bases and J 5 bases; bases outside gene matches: 9. The CDR3 has 13 amino acids. CDR3 sequence: CASVIPGQNEQYF. The CDR3 DNA sequence: TGTGCCAGCGTAATACCGGGACAGAACGAGCAGTACTTC. Supplemented by reference TRBV2 and TRBJ2-7, the full variable domain reads EPEVTQTPSHQVTQMGQEVILRCVPISNHLYFYWYRQILGQKVEFLVSFYNNEISEKSEIFDDQFSVERPDGSNFTLKIRSTKLEDSAMYFCASVIPGQNEQYFGPGTRLTVT.

This chain uses TRBV27 with TRBJ1-4, with 8 bases identical to TRBD1. Losses at the gene ends were 6 bases for V and 4 bases for J; bases not matched to a gene: 7. Per germline, CDR1 MNHEY and CDR2 SMNVEV (reference sequence). This CDR3 comprises 15 residues. CDR3 in amino acids: CASRSLDRGNEKLFF. Written as DNA, the CDR3 is TGTGCCAGCAGATCCCTAGACAGGGGTAATGAAAAACTGTTTTTT.

V usage is TRBV7-6 and J usage is TRBJ2-1, with D tentatively TRBD2 (6 bases). The CDR3 loop spans 15 amino acids. The V end was cut by 4 bases, the J end by 3 bases, with 13 bases between. Per germline, CDR1 SGHVS and CDR2 FNYEAQ. CDR3 in amino acids: CASSSVPGVYNEQFF. CDR3 coding DNA: TGTGCCAGCAGCTCAGTCCCGGGGGTCTACAATGAGCAGTTCTTC.

The table lists this clone with a count of one. This chain uses TRBV19 with TRBJ2-5; the match to TRBD1 covers 8 bases. V shed 0 bases, J shed 11 bases, and the junction held 5 bases outside the gene matches. The CDR3 has 13 residues. Germline V gives CDR1 LNHDA, CDR2 SQIVND (reference sequence). This CDR3 is CASSIDFQGAQYF. CDR3 bases: TGTGCCAGTAGTATAGATTTCCAGGGGGCGCAGTACTTC.

The chain joins TRBV9 to TRBJ1-1, with a weak D call TRBD1 (6 bases). Trimming removed 0 bases from V and 4 bases from J, with 10 bases in between. The CDR3 runs to 14 residues. The germline V gene encodes CDR1 SGDLS and CDR2 YYNGEE. CDR3 DNA: TGTGCCAGCAGCGTAGGAGGGGGGGGCACTGAAGCTTTCTTT. Translation: CASSVGGGGTEAFF. Full variable domain (missing parts from reference TRBV9 and TRBJ1-1): DSGVTQTPKHLITATGQRVTLRCSPRSGDLSVYWYQQSLDQGLQFLIQYYNGEERAKGNILERFSAQQFPDLHSELNLSSLELGDSALYFCASSVGGGGTEAFFGQGTRLTVV.

The chain is built from TRBV29-1 and TRBJ1-1, with D unclear. The CDR3 has 14 residues. The germline V gene encodes CDR1 SQVTM and CDR2 ANQGSEA. V gave up 5 bases and J gave up 1 base, with 14 bases separating them. The CDR3 loop is CSVSNGPGNTEAFF. In nucleotides, the CDR3 is TGCAGCGTTAGTAACGGTCCGGGGAACACTGAAGCTTTCTTT.

The chain has TRBV5-4 and TRBJ2-7; D call uncertain. The CDR3 sequence is 12 residues long. The germline V gene encodes CDR1 SGHNT and CDR2 YYREEE (reference sequence). Trimming removed 2 bases at V and 10 bases at J, with 13 bases between. The CDR3 DNA sequence: TGTGCCAGCAGCTTAATTAAGGGCCGACAGTACTTC. It specifies CASSLIKGRQYF.

This clone was seen more than once but under ten times. The CDR3, as DNA: TGCAGCGTTGCCGGGGATAACTATGGCTACACCTTC. Translated: CSVAGDNYGYTF. The rearrangement links TRBV29-1 to TRBJ1-2; D call uncertain. Trimming left V 4 bases short and J 1 base short, with 7 bases between. The length of the CDR3 is 12 residues. In germline, CDR1 is SQVTM, CDR2 ANQGSEA. Full variable domain (remainder filled in from reference TRBV29-1 and TRBJ1-2): SAVISQKPSRDICQRGTSLTIQCQVDSQVTMMFWYRQQPGQSLTLIATANQGSEATYESGFVIDKFPISRPNLTFSTLTVSNMSPEDSSIYLCSVAGDNYGYTFGSGTRLTVV.

The genes are TRBV5-1 and TRBJ2-2; 9 nucleotides align to TRBD1. Losses at the gene ends were 2 bases for V and 3 bases for J; bases not matched to a gene: 2. This CDR3 contains 15 residues. The germline V gene encodes CDR1 SGHRS and CDR2 YFSETQ. The CDR3 DNA reads as TGCGCCAGCAGCTTAACAGGGGGCGACACCGGGGAGCTGTTTTTT. Translating gives CASSLTGGDTGELFF.

This sequence joins TRBV6-5 and TRBJ2-6; D remains ambiguous. CDR1 MNHEY and CDR2 SVGAGI come from the germline V gene. The CDR3 extends over 14 amino acids. V lost 2 bases to trimming and J lost 4 bases, with 6 bases between them. The CDR3 DNA follows: TGTGCCAGCAGTTACGTGAGGGGGGCCAACGTCCTGACTTTC. It is translated as CASSYVRGANVLTF.

The chain combines TRBV5-4 with TRBJ1-6; D uncertain. Trimming left V 2 bases short and J 9 bases short, with 12 bases between. Germline V lookup: CDR1 SGHNT, CDR2 YYREEE (reference sequence). The CDR3 runs 14 residues. The CDR3 region is CASSFYLSGSPLHF. The CDR3 DNA sequence: TGTGCCAGCAGCTTCTACCTTAGTGGTTCACCCCTCCACTTT.

J is TRBJ1-1 and V is TRBV28; D might be TRBD1 (6 bases). The CDR3 runs to 14 residues. Trimming cost V 8 bases and J 7 bases, with 20 bases left between them. Germline V gene sequence: CDR1 MDHEN, CDR2 SYDVKM. CDR3 in DNA: TGTGCCAGCTCTTCTTGGACAGCGGCTTTTGAAGCTTTCTTT. Its translation is CASSSWTAAFEAFF. Filled out from reference TRBV28 and TRBJ1-1, the complete variable domain reads DVKVTQSSRYLVKRTGEKVFLECVQDMDHENMFWYRQDPGLGLRLIYFSYDVKMKEKGDIPEGYSVSREKKERFSLILESASTNQTSMYLCASSSWTAAFEAFFGQGTRLTVV.

This clone was counted only a few times. The chain couples TRBV28 to TRBJ1-1, with D possibly matching TRBD1 (6 bases). The length of the CDR3 is 14 residues. CDR1 MDHEN and CDR2 SYDVKM come from the germline V gene. Trimming removed 8 bases from V and 0 bases from J, with 13 bases in between. The CDR3 bases are TGTGCCAGCCGCACCAAGGGGGTGAACACTGAAGCTTTCTTT. It encodes CASRTKGVNTEAFF.

The V call is TRBV5-8, the J call TRBJ1-6; 7 nucleotides align to TRBD1. Germline values: CDR1 SGHTS, CDR2 YDEGEE. This CDR3 comprises 13 residues. CDR3 loop: CLTGSYRNSPLHF. CDR3 sequence (DNA): TGTTTGACAGGGTCCTACAGGAATTCACCCCTCCACTTT.

This clone counts as medium-sized. The rearrangement uses TRBV6-1 and TRBJ2-7, with TRBD2 as a possible D gene (6 bases). The V end was cut by 4 bases, the J end by 1 base, with 14 bases between. The germline V gene has CDR1 MNHNS and CDR2 SASEGT. The length of the CDR3 is 15 residues. CDR3 amino acids: CASSAGLANSYEQYF. CDR3 sequence (DNA): TGTGCCAGCAGTGCGGGGCTAGCGAATTCCTACGAGCAGTACTTC.

This clone was detected only a few times. The chain links TRBV11-3 to TRBJ2-7, with 14 bases lining up with TRBD2. Germline trimming cut 5 bases from V and 4 bases from J; bases unmatched to any gene: 13. There are 18 residues in the CDR3. CDR1 is SGHNT, CDR2 YENEEA, per germline. CDR3 DNA sequence: TGTGCCAGCAGCCTTCGCTCGGGGACTAGCGGGGGAAGTTACGAGCAGTACTTC. This encodes CASSLRSGTSGGSYEQYF.

This clone was observed a single time. The genes are TRBV30 and TRBJ1-1; D is unresolved. The CDR3 is made up of 11 amino acids. Trimming stripped 3 bases from V and 5 bases from J, with 7 bases between. Germline-derived CDR1 and CDR2 are GTSNPN and SVGIG (reference sequence). The CDR3 DNA is TGTGCCTGGAGCCCCCAAACTGAAGCTTTCTTT. This codes for CAWSPQTEAFF.

This clone appeared once. V is TRBV6-5 and J is TRBJ1-1, with a tentative D call TRBD1 (5 bases). This CDR3 has 14 residues. Trimming removed 6 bases from V and 1 base from J, with 12 bases in between. Germline V gives CDR1 MNHEY, CDR2 SVGAGI. The DNA for the CDR3 is TGTGCCAGCAGAGACGGGACCTCGAACACTGAAGCTTTCTTT. This encodes CASRDGTSNTEAFF.

This clone has a single count. The chain couples TRBV29-1 to TRBJ1-2, with D unresolved. The CDR3 has 12 residues. Germline V lookup: CDR1 SQVTM, CDR2 ANQGSEA. With 4 bases removed from V and 7 bases from J, the gap between germline ends came to 13 bases. The CDR3 protein is CSVVKVTRGYTF. Here the CDR3 DNA reads TGCAGCGTTGTAAAGGTGACTCGTGGCTACACCTTC. Based on the CDR3 plus reference TRBV29-1 and TRBJ1-2, the full variable domain is SAVISQKPSRDICQRGTSLTIQCQVDSQVTMMFWYRQQPGQSLTLIATANQGSEATYESGFVIDKFPISRPNLTFSTLTVSNMSPEDSSIYLCSVVKVTRGYTFGSGTRLTVV.

This sequence joins TRBV5-6 and TRBJ2-7, with TRBD1 as a possible D gene (5 bases). Trimming pared 6 bases from V and 0 bases from J, leaving 7 bases between. CDR3 length: 12 amino acids. Germline CDR1 is SGHDT and CDR2 is YYEEEE. Here the CDR3 reads CASTDSSYEQYF. The CDR3 nucleotides read TGTGCCAGCACCGACAGCTCCTACGAGCAGTACTTC.

The table lists this clone with a count of one. The CDR3 sequence is CASTPTGTDFNQPQHF. DNA for the CDR3: TGTGCCAGTACCCCAACAGGGACCGACTTTAATCAGCCCCAGCATTTT. The chain employs TRBV19 and TRBJ1-5, with D possibly TRBD1 on 6 matching bases. Germline V gene data show CDR1 as LNHDA and CDR2 as SQIVND (reference sequence). V lost 7 bases, J lost 4 bases, and 20 bases lay in between. This CDR3 comprises 16 residues.

The V and J genes are TRBV10-3 and TRBJ1-3; 8 bases fit TRBD1. Germline CDR1 is ENHRY and CDR2 is SYGVKD. The CDR3 totals 15 residues. V shed 4 bases, J shed 4 bases, and the junction held 6 bases outside the gene matches. CDR3 in amino acids: CAISGTGPRGNTIYF. CDR3 coding DNA: TGTGCCATCAGTGGGACAGGGCCTCGGGGAAACACCATATATTTT.

The chain has TRBV5-1 and TRBJ1-4; D uncertain. The CDR3 runs 13 residues. Germline CDR1 and CDR2: SGHRS and YFSETQ. Trimming took off 1 base at V and 8 bases at J, with 9 bases between the two ends. CDR3 sequence reads: CASSLSGWEKLFF. CDR3 in DNA: TGCGCCAGCAGCTTGTCTGGCTGGGAAAAACTGTTTTTT.